A single TCR beta chain is shown here with its context. Repertoires were generated with immunoSEQ multiplex PCR, while TCRdb's copy carries only in-frame clones and drops some. The sample includes 88,000 or so clones, 70% to 90% of them seen just once. This sample stems from a study of T cells after somatic rescue of genetic block. The germline V gene has CDR1 SGHVS and CDR2 FNYEAQ. The V and J ends lost 2 bases and 7 bases, in that order; junction bases with no gene match: 4. The CDR3 has 13 residues. The receptor was derived from a woman younger than 30. Specimen: peripheral blood mononuclear cells (PBMCs). This chain connects TRBV7-6 to TRBJ2-5; 7 bases map to TRBD2. CDR3 sequence (DNA): TGTGCCAGCAGCTTAAGCGGGAAGACGACCCAGTACTTC. This gives the protein CASSLSGKTTQYF.